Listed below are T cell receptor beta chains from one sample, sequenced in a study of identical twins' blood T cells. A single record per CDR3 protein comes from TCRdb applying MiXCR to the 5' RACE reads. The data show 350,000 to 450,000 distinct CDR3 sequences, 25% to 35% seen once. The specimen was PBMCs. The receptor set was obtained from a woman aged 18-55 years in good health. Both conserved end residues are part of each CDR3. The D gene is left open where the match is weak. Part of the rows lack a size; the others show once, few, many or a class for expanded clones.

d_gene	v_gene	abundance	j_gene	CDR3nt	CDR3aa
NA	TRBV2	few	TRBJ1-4	TGTGCCAGCCGGACCCGTTCAACTAATGAAAAACTGTTTTTT	CASRTRSTNEKLFF
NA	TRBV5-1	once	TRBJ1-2	TGCGCCAGCATCTTTGAAGCAGCTAACTATGGCTACACCTTC	CASIFEAANYGYTF
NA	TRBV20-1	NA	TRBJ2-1	TGCAGTAGTCGGGGGACCCACAATGAGCATTTCTTC	CSSRGTHNEHFF
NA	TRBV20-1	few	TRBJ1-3	TGCAGTGCTAGAGCTGGGCTCGGAAACACCATATATTTT	CSARAGLGNTIYF
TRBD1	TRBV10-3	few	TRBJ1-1	TGTGCCATCAGTGGAGAGGGACAGGGCTCGAACACTGAAGCTTTCTTT	CAISGEGQGSNTEAFF
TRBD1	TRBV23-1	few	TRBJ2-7	TGCGCCAGCAGTCAGTCGCAACCGGGACAGAGCTACGAGCAGTACTTC	CASSQSQPGQSYEQYF
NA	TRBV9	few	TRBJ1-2	TGTGCCAGCAGCGTAGCTCCGGGGGCAGGGGCCTATGGCTACACCTTC	CASSVAPGAGAYGYTF
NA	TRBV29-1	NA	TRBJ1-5	TGCAGCGTTGAAGAAACAGGCGGAGGTCAGCCCCAGCATTTT	CSVEETGGGQPQHF
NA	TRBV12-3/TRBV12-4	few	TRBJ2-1	TGTGCCAGCAGGTACCATGACAGCAATGAGCAGTTCTTC	CASRYHDSNEQFF
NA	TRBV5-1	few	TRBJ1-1	TGCGCCAGCAGCTTGGGGCCAACCCACATGAACACTGAAGCTTTCTTT	CASSLGPTHMNTEAFF
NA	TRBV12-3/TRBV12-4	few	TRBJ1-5	TGTGCCAGCAGCACCTTCACGCCCGGGGTTAGGCATCAGCCCCAGCATTTT	CASSTFTPGVRHQPQHF
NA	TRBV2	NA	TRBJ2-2	TGTGCCAGCAGTGAAATCGCACAGGCCGGGGAGCTGTTTTTT	CASSEIAQAGELFF
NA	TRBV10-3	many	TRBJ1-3	TGTGCCATCAGTGAGTCTACAAGACCAGGGAACACCATATATTTT	CAISESTRPGNTIYF
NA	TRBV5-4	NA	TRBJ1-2	TGTGCCAGCAGCTTGGGCAATAACTATGGCCACACCTTC	CASSLGNNYGHTF
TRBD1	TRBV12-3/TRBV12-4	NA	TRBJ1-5	TGTGCCTGCAGTTTGGTACAGGGGGCCCAGCCCCAGCATTTT	CACSLVQGAQPQHF
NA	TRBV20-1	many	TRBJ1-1	TGCAGTGCTAGGGGTGATATTTACACTGAAGCTTTCTTT	CSARGDIYTEAFF
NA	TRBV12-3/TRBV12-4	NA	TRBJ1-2	TGTGCCAGCAGTTTTGGGCGTGGCTACACCTTC	CASSFGRGYTF
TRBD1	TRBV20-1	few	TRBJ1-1	TGCAGTGCTAGAGGACAGGGAGGCGCTATCGTCACTGAAGCTTTCTTT	CSARGQGGAIVTEAFF
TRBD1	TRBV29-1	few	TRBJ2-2	TGCAGCGTGAACCGGGACAGGAACACCGGGGAGCTGTTTTTT	CSVNRDRNTGELFF
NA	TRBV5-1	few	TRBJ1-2	TGCGCCAGCAGCTGGGGAGATGGGGGAATGAACTATGGCTACACCTTC	CASSWGDGGMNYGYTF
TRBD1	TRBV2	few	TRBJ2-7	TGTGCCAGCAGTGAACAGGGGGCTAGGTACGAGCAGTACTTC	CASSEQGARYEQYF
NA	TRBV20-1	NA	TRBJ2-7	TGCAGTGCTAGAGATCTTAAGTACGAGCAGTACTTC	CSARDLKYEQYF
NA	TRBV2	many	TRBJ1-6	TGTGCCAGCAGTGGTGAGACAGCGTATAATTCACCCCTCCACTTT	CASSGETAYNSPLHF
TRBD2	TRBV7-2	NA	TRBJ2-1	TGTGCCAGCCGTTCTACTAGCGGGAGGGGATTTGAGCAGTTCTTC	CASRSTSGRGFEQFF
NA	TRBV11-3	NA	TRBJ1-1	TGTGCCAGCGAGGGGGGAACTGAAGCTTTCTTT	CASEGGTEAFF
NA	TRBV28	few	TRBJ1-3	TGTGCCAGCAGTTTGGCTCACCTAAGCTCTGGAAACACCATATATTTT	CASSLAHLSSGNTIYF
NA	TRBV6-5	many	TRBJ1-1	TGTGCCAGCAGCAAACAGGGAGGGCCGAACACTGAAGCTTTCTTT	CASSKQGGPNTEAFF
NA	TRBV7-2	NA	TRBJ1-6	TGTGCCAGCAGCCCCTCAACAAACTCCTATAATTCACCCCTCCACTTT	CASSPSTNSYNSPLHF
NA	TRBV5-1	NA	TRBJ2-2	TGCGCCAGCAGCCAACAGGGAGTGATAAACACCGGGGAGCTGTTTTTT	CASSQQGVINTGELFF
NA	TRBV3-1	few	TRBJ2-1	TGTGCCAGCAGCTTGGAGACTCTAACGTTCTTC	CASSLETLTFF
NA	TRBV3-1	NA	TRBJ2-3	TGTGCCAGCAGCCATGCGGCCCCTTACGGAAGCACAGATACGCAGTATTTT	CASSHAAPYGSTDTQYF